The 9 T cell receptor beta chains reported below all come from one sample, sequenced in a study of T cell repertoires in cytomegalovirus infection. TCRdb redid the calling of the reads with MiXCR, one entry per CDR3 protein. This sample yields roughly 180,000 distinct CDR3 sequences, of which 20% to 25% are seen a single time; about 25% belongs to the top ten. These receptors have no known antigen. This sample comprised CD8+ T cells from cultured PBMCs, obtained from culture after CMV antigen stimulation. The receptors here all came from a human donor in good health (CMV status not recorded). Some clones in this sample may be carry-over from other donors' samples.

In its sample, this clonotype was seen many times. V usage is TRBV6-5 and J usage is TRBJ2-5; 7 nucleotides line up with TRBD1. The J segment lost 1 base and the V segment lost 7 bases, leaving 12 bases of the junction unmatched. Germline V gene lookup returns CDR1 MNHEY and CDR2 SVGAGI. This CDR3 is built from 16 residues. The CDR3 reads CASNRGPVHRQETQYF. The CDR3 DNA reads as TGTGCCAGCAACAGGGGTCCGGTCCACCGCCAAGAGACCCAGTACTTC.

This clonotype occurred a few times. The rearrangement joins TRBV29-1 to TRBJ2-7, with D tentatively TRBD2 (6 bases). This CDR3 region has 15 residues. From germline, CDR1 is SQVTM and CDR2 ANQGSEA. Trimming took off 6 bases at V and 2 bases at J, with 20 bases between the two ends. The CDR3 spells CSVGEGTGGPYEQYF. DNA for the CDR3: TGCAGCGTGGGGGAAGGGACTGGAGGCCCCTACGAGCAGTACTTC.

The table lists this clonotype with a few counts. The chain links TRBV12-3 or TRBV12-4 to TRBJ1-1; the D is unclear. Trimming removed 11 bases at V and 4 bases at J, with 14 bases between. The CDR3 contains 12 residues. CDR3 protein: CASIYPGTEAFF. DNA of the CDR3: TGTGCCTCAATTTATCCCGGCACTGAAGCTTTCTTT.

V usage is TRBV7-9 and J usage is TRBJ2-5, with 10 bases lining up with TRBD1. CDR1 SEHNR and CDR2 FQNEAQ come from the germline V gene (reference sequence). With 4 bases clipped from V and 5 bases from J, the junction kept 7 bases outside the gene matches. The CDR3 covers 15 residues. The CDR3 reads CASSSRDRGYETQYF. CDR3 in DNA: TGTGCCAGCAGCTCCCGGGACAGGGGATATGAGACCCAGTACTTC.

This clonotype turned up a few times. The rearrangement joins TRBV27 to TRBJ1-1, with 8 bases fitting TRBD1. Per germline, CDR1 MNHEY and CDR2 SMNVEV (reference sequence). With V trimmed by 0 bases and J by 1 base, 4 bases remained unmatched. The CDR3 consists of 16 residues. The CDR3 loop reads CASSLSRTGRNTEAFF. In DNA, the CDR3 is TGTGCCAGCAGTTTATCGAGGACAGGGAGGAACACTGAAGCTTTCTTT.

This rearrangement joins TRBV7-2 to TRBJ1-2; D is unclear. The V end lost 0 bases, the J end lost 6 bases, and 8 bases lay between the germline ends. The V gene's germline CDR1 is SGHTA and CDR2 FQGNSA. The CDR3 has 13 residues. CDR3 in amino acids: CASSLAVGDGYTF. CDR3 DNA sequence: TGTGCCAGCAGCTTAGCGGTCGGGGATGGCTACACCTTC.

CDR3 DNA: TGCAGCGTTGGTGATTGGGACACAAGCTCCTACAATGAGCAGTTCTTC. Its translation: CSVGDWDTSSYNEQFF. The chain employs TRBV29-1 and TRBJ2-1, with TRBD1 as a possible D gene (6 bases). V shed 4 bases and J shed 0 bases, with 16 bases lying between them. CDR1 and CDR2 (germline): SQVTM, ANQGSEA. This CDR3 spans 16 amino acids.

Only a few counts were recorded for this clonotype. This chain connects TRBV27 to TRBJ2-1, with 7 nucleotides matching TRBD2. The CDR3 has 17 residues. CDR1 and CDR2 from the germline V gene are MNHEY and SMNVEV (reference sequence). V shed 2 bases, J shed 2 bases, and the junction held 9 bases outside the gene matches. The CDR3 loop is CASSLPEVGGTYNEQFF. The CDR3 bases are TGTGCCAGCAGTTTACCGGAGGTCGGGGGGACCTACAATGAGCAGTTCTTC.

The chain joins TRBV11-2 to TRBJ2-3, with TRBD2 identical over 15 bases. CDR3 length: 18 residues. Germline CDR1 reads SGHAT; CDR2 reads FQNNGV. Trimming removed 5 bases from V and 2 bases from J; junction bases left unmatched: 8. CDR3 sequence: CASSRPGLAGGYTDTQYF. The CDR3 nucleotides are TGTGCCAGCAGCAGACCGGGACTAGCGGGGGGCTACACAGATACGCAGTATTTT.